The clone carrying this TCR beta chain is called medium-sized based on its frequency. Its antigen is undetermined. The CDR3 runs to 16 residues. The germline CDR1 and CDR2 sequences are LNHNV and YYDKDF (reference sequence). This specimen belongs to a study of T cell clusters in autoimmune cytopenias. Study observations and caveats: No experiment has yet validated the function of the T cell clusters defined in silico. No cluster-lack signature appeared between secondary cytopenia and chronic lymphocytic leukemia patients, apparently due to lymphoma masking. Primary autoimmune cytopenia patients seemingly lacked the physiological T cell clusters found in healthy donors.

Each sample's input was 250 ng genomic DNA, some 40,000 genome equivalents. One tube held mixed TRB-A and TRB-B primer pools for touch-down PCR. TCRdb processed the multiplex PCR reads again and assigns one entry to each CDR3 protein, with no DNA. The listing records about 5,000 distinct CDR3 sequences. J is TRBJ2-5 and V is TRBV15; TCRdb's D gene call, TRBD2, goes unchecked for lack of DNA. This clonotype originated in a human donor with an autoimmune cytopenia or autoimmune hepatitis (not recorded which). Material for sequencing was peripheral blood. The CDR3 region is CATSRGTSGGEETQYF.